Included here is one TCR beta chain sequence, with context. Its antigen is as yet unknown. PCR employed 60 Vbeta and 13 Jbeta primers. Here immunoSEQ multiplex PCR was the method, and the copy in TCRdb shows in-frame clones only, minus some. The sample has roughly 150,000 clones; about 77% are singletons. The CDR3 covers 14 residues. V dropped 5 bases and J dropped 4; count of bases not matched to a gene: 5. CDR1 and CDR2 from the germline V gene are SGHTA and FQGNSA. The data belong to a study of cytomegalovirus exposure and HLA in healthy donors. Broader study findings: A few chains tied to CMV proved CMV antigen-specific in vitro. The authors enumerated 150 to 200 TCR beta chains as linked to cytomegalovirus. Some V segments could not be told apart, so they were left out, TRBV6-2 and TRBV6-3 among them.

Whereas donors were nominally healthy upon sampling, unrecorded immune exposures were probable. This chain links TRBV7-2 with TRBJ2-3, with 8 nucleotides matching TRBD2. Specimen: PBMCs. The sequence was collected from a man younger than 35 in good health and CMV-seropositive. CDR3 sequence (DNA): TGTGCCAGCAGCCCGACTAGCGATGCAGATACGCAGTATTTT. This codes for CASSPTSDADTQYF.